The 30 T cell receptor beta chains reported below all come from one sample, sequenced in a study of regulatory T cells in long-lasting Graves disease. Time point specified: newly diagnosed GD, antithyroid drugs for less than 3 months. The TCR library was made from RNA that had been extracted from PBMCs in TRIzol. Building the TCR beta libraries relied on iRepertoire HTBI primers, and CDR3 regions underwent Arm-PCR. MiXCR, applied by TCRdb to the multiplex PCR reads, yields one record per CDR3 protein. This table has around 500,000 distinct CDR3 sequences, 13% appearing once. The same data also contributed to another study, on T cells in Graves' hyperthyroidism and ophthalmopathy.

The material was peripheral blood mononuclear cells (PBMCs), obtained at new diagnosis, from a patient treated with antithyroid drugs. The origin of the receptors is a man younger than 40 with Graves disease.

In the case of this clonotype: The CDR3 end shows no conserved phenylalanine or tryptophan, and so a read error is likely. The rearrangement links TRBV30 to TRBJ2-7; 7 bases fit TRBD2. Unmatched junction bases numbered 7, after V lost 5 bases and J lost 3 bases. The CDR3 extends over 13 amino acids. CDR1 GTSNPN and CDR2 SVGIG come from the germline V gene (reference sequence). In DNA, the CDR3 is TGTGCCTGGGCCCGTTCGGGGGGCTACGAGCAGTACCTC. Translating gives CAWARSGGYEQYL.

The genes are TRBV18 and TRBJ1-5; 8 bases are a match to TRBD1. Germline CDR1 KGHSH, CDR2 LQKENI. CDR3 size: 16 residues. V trimming: 1 base; J trimming: 2 bases; junction bases outside the gene matches: 4. CDR3 sequence: CASSPQQGVGNQPQHF. CDR3 nucleotides: TGTGCCAGCTCACCACAACAGGGGGTTGGCAATCAGCCCCAGCATTTT.

This clonotype was seen many times. The J gene is TRBJ1-2, the V gene TRBV24-1; no firm D call. The germline V gene has CDR1 KGHDR and CDR2 SFDVKD. V gave up 2 bases and J gave up 10 bases, with 13 bases separating them. The CDR3 spans 13 residues. CDR3 nucleotides: TGTGCCACCAGTGATTCAACTCTAGTTGACTACACCTTC. As protein: CATSDSTLVDYTF.

In its sample, this clonotype was seen many times. The chain recombines TRBV7-2 with TRBJ2-2; either TRBD1 or TRBD2 may supply D (5 bases each). V was pared by 0 bases and J by 5 bases, with 10 bases between. Germline V gene data show CDR1 as SGHTA and CDR2 as FQGNSA. The CDR3 loop spans 15 amino acids. DNA for the CDR3: TGTGCCAGCAGCTTAGCTGGGGGTGCTACCGGGGAGCTGTTTTTT. Residues: CASSLAGGATGELFF.

This clonotype came up many times. The V and J genes are TRBV19 and TRBJ2-3; D is tentatively TRBD1 or TRBD2 (6 bases each). The V end was cut by 4 bases, the J end by 3 bases, with 23 bases between. Germline V CDR1 and CDR2: LNHDA, SQIVND (reference sequence). This CDR3 is 18 amino acids long. The DNA for the CDR3 is TGTGCCAGTAGTAAGGGGGGATATCGAGAATGGTGGACAGATACGCAGTATTTT. The encoded protein is CASSKGGYREWWTDTQYF.

This clonotype has at least ten counts. The gene calls are TRBV7-9 and TRBJ2-3; TRBD1 agrees at 8 bases. The V and J ends lost 5 bases and 3 bases, in that order; junction bases with no gene match: 4. This CDR3 spans 14 amino acids. Germline loops: CDR1 SEHNR, CDR2 FQNEAQ (reference sequence). The CDR3 loop reads CASSPDRATDTQYF. CDR3 nucleotides: TGTGCCAGCAGCCCGGACAGGGCTACAGATACGCAGTATTTT.

The chain uses TRBV4-2 and TRBJ2-7, with 13 bases aligning to TRBD2. Per germline, CDR1 LGHNA and CDR2 YNFKEQ. The J segment lost 5 bases and the V segment lost 3 bases, leaving 1 base of the junction unmatched. The CDR3 sequence is 14 residues long. The chain's CDR3 is CASSHTSGRDEQYF. CDR3 nucleotide sequence: TGTGCCAGCAGCCACACTAGCGGGAGGGACGAGCAGTACTTC.

The sample holds a few counts of this clonotype. A read error is the likely source, as a far larger clone sits one nucleotide away. The rearrangement joins TRBV7-9 to TRBJ2-1; D is perhaps TRBD1 (5 bases). V lost 5 bases and J lost 10, with 21 bases in between. CDR3 size: 15 residues. Germline loops: CDR1 SEHNR, CDR2 FQNEAQ (reference sequence). In nucleotides, the CDR3 is TGTGCCAGCAGCCCACCGGACAAGATGTCCTACGAGCAGTTCTTC. As protein: CASSPPDKMSYEQFF.

At least ten counts were recorded for this clonotype. The rearrangement uses TRBV12-3 or TRBV12-4 and TRBJ2-7, with TRBD2 identical over 12 bases. Unmatched junction bases numbered 8, after V lost 6 bases and J lost 5 bases. The CDR3 sequence is 15 residues long. CDR3 bases: TGTGCCAGCAGGCATAGGACTAGCGGGGATAACGAGCAGTACTTC. Translating gives CASRHRTSGDNEQYF.

This clonotype was counted at least ten times. The V call is TRBV29-1, the J call TRBJ2-1; D call uncertain. Germline V gene sequence: CDR1 SQVTM, CDR2 ANQGSEA. CDR3 length: 12 amino acids. Trimming removed 4 bases from V and 6 bases from J, with 10 bases in between. This chain's CDR3 is CSVVGVSNEQFF. The CDR3 nucleotides are TGCAGCGTTGTGGGCGTGAGCAATGAGCAGTTCTTC.

This clonotype appeared many times. V and J are TRBV27 and TRBJ2-3; possibly TRBD2 for D (5 bases). Trimming cost V 8 bases and J 0 bases, with 15 bases left between them. Germline V gene sequence: CDR1 MNHEY, CDR2 SMNVEV (reference sequence). This CDR3 has 15 residues. The CDR3 is CASGSGGGSTDTQYF. The CDR3 region has the DNA TGTGCCAGCGGGTCAGGTGGCGGGAGCACAGATACGCAGTATTTT.

This clonotype was found many times. The chain recombines TRBV19 with TRBJ2-7; 13 bases align to TRBD2. This CDR3 comprises 15 residues. V gave up 5 bases and J gave up 4 bases; unmatched junction bases: 5. CDR1 and CDR2 from the germline V gene are LNHDA and SQIVND (reference sequence). The CDR3 region is CASSRGLAGVYEQYF. DNA of the CDR3: TGTGCCAGTAGTCGCGGACTAGCGGGAGTGTACGAGCAGTACTTC.

The sample holds many counts of this clonotype. The chain joins TRBV29-1 to TRBJ2-1; 7 nucleotides agree with TRBD2. The CDR3 runs to 14 residues. After removal of 2 bases from V and 3 bases from J, the junction contained 4 bases not matched to a gene. Germline CDR1 and CDR2: SQVTM and ANQGSEA. CDR3 sequence: CSVERGVRYNEQFF. CDR3 coding DNA: TGCAGCGTTGAACGGGGGGTACGCTACAATGAGCAGTTCTTC.

This clonotype was counted many times. CDR3 protein: CASSEHPNTGELFF. In DNA form, the CDR3 reads TGTGCCAGCAGTGAACATCCGAACACCGGGGAGCTGTTTTTT. V and J are TRBV6-2 or TRBV6-3 and TRBJ2-2; no definite D call. Germline V CDR1 and CDR2: MNHEY, SVGEGT. V was trimmed by 5 bases and J by 0 bases, leaving 7 bases between them. The CDR3 is 14 amino acids.

Here the CDR3 reads CASSEGQGGTEAFF. In nucleotides, the CDR3 is TGTGCCAGCAGCGAGGGACAGGGGGGCACTGAAGCTTTCTTT. This chain connects TRBV9 to TRBJ1-1, with TRBD1 matching over 11 bases. The CDR3 length is 14 residues. In germline, CDR1 is SGDLS, CDR2 YYNGEE. V lost 3 bases to trimming and J lost 4 bases; unmatched junction nucleotides: 2. Full variable domain (remainder filled in from reference TRBV9 and TRBJ1-1): DSGVTQTPKHLITATGQRVTLRCSPRSGDLSVYWYQQSLDQGLQFLIQYYNGEERAKGNILERFSAQQFPDLHSELNLSSLELGDSALYFCASSEGQGGTEAFFGQGTRLTVV.

There are a few counts of this clonotype. The chain combines TRBV7-3 with TRBJ2-5, with 9 bases that match TRBD1. The germline CDR1 and CDR2 sequences are SGHTA and FQGTGA. The CDR3 is 15 amino acids. V lost 8 bases to trimming and J lost 3 bases; unmatched junction nucleotides: 10. The CDR3 here is CASGATGTGKETQYF. The DNA of the CDR3 is TGTGCCAGCGGCGCTACCGGGACAGGGAAAGAGACCCAGTACTTC.

Many counts were recorded for this clonotype. V is TRBV5-1 and J is TRBJ2-2, with 12 bases matching TRBD2. V lost 0 bases, J lost 3 bases, and 6 bases stayed unmatched. Germline V gene lookup returns CDR1 SGHRS and CDR2 YFSETQ. The CDR3 contains 18 residues. CDR3 bases: TGCGCCAGCAGCTTGGCCAAGACTAGCGGGAGTGACACCGGGGAGCTGTTTTTT. This gives the protein CASSLAKTSGSDTGELFF.

This clonotype occurred many times. The rearrangement links TRBV5-1 to TRBJ2-7; TRBD2 agrees at 12 bases. CDR1 and CDR2 (germline): SGHRS, YFSETQ. This CDR3 is 14 amino acids long. Trimming removed 4 bases from V and 2 bases from J; junction bases left unmatched: 1. The CDR3 coding sequence is TGCGCCAGCAGCCCTAGCGGGAGGGCCTACGAGCAGTACTTC. Encoded protein: CASSPSGRAYEQYF.

This clonotype was observed at least ten times. J is TRBJ1-5 and V is TRBV6-1, with D uncertain. V was pared by 5 bases and J by 3 bases, with 29 bases between. Looked up from germline, CDR1 is MNHNS and CDR2 is SASEGT. The CDR3 loop spans 20 amino acids. The CDR3 DNA reads as TGTGCCAGCAGTCCTAGGGATCCGGGAAAGGTTTATCGCCACAATCAGCCCCAGCATTTT. It translates to CASSPRDPGKVYRHNQPQHF.

This clonotype was counted between two and nine times. The rearrangement joins TRBV5-6 to TRBJ1-2; D unresolved. V gave up 0 bases and J gave up 5 bases, with 11 bases separating them. The CDR3 is 14 amino acids. Per germline, CDR1 SGHDT and CDR2 YYEEEE. The CDR3: CASSLGQRLYGYTF. CDR3 in DNA: TGTGCCAGCAGCTTGGGTCAGAGACTATATGGCTACACCTTC.

The chain carries TRBV5-1 and TRBJ2-7; unclear D gene. V lost 3 bases to trimming and J lost 5 bases, with 15 bases between them. This CDR3 spans 14 amino acids. Germline V gene lookup returns CDR1 SGHRS and CDR2 YFSETQ. CDR3 nucleotides: TGCGCCAGCAGCTACTACAGTCAGTTCGACGAGCAGTACTTC. This encodes CASSYYSQFDEQYF.

This clonotype turned up a few times. The V gene is TRBV30, the J gene TRBJ2-7, with TRBD2 identical over 10 bases. This CDR3 is 16 amino acids long. CDR1 is GTSNPN and CDR2 is SVGIG in the germline V gene (reference sequence). Germline trimming cut 2 bases from V and 4 bases from J; bases unmatched to any gene: 11. The CDR3 sequence: CAWSLTRTSGFYEQYF. In nucleotides, the CDR3 is TGTGCCTGGAGTCTAACCCGGACTAGCGGATTTTACGAGCAGTACTTC.

This clonotype was detected many times. The chain is built from TRBV28 and TRBJ2-4, with D perhaps TRBD1 (5 bases). Trimming removed 6 bases from V and 0 bases from J, with 24 bases in between. The CDR3 runs 19 residues. The germline V gene has CDR1 MDHEN and CDR2 SYDVKM. CDR3 nucleotide sequence: TGTGCCAGCAGCCAGTCCTGGAACAAATTGGGGCTAGCCAAAAACATTCAGTACTTC. Translating gives CASSQSWNKLGLAKNIQYF.

This clonotype was found a few times. The chain carries TRBV20-1 and TRBJ2-7; D possibly corresponds to TRBD1 (5 bases). The CDR3 contains 13 residues. CDR1 and CDR2 from the germline V gene are DFQATT and SNEGSKA (reference sequence). Trimming cost V 6 bases and J 4 bases, with 16 bases left between them. CDR3 protein: CSAQKDNLYEQYF. CDR3 coding DNA: TGCAGTGCGCAGAAGGACAATTTATACGAGCAGTACTTC.

This clonotype appeared many times. The V gene is TRBV10-3, the J gene TRBJ2-1, with TRBD2 matching over 11 bases. CDR3 length: 16 residues. V lost 3 bases, J lost 7 bases, and 8 bases stayed unmatched. Germline CDR1 is ENHRY and CDR2 is SYGVKD. CDR3 bases: TGTGCCATCAGTGACCACACTAGCGGGAGAGAGAATGAGCAGTTCTTC. Protein product: CAISDHTSGRENEQFF.

This chain joins TRBV29-1 and TRBJ2-3; 7 positions agree with TRBD2. Per germline, CDR1 SQVTM and CDR2 ANQGSEA. The junction had 7 bases not matched to a gene; V was cut back by 3 bases and J by 1 base. The CDR3 length is 15 residues. The CDR3 here is CSVELAGDGTDTQYF. CDR3 coding DNA: TGCAGCGTTGAGCTCGCGGGAGATGGCACAGATACGCAGTATTTT.

This clonotype was found a few times. The chain combines TRBV5-6 with TRBJ2-7; D is unclear. Germline values: CDR1 SGHDT, CDR2 YYEEEE. The CDR3 length is 12 residues. Trimming took 4 bases from V and 7 from J, leaving 12 bases between them. The CDR3 reads CASSASSEEQYF. CDR3 bases: TGTGCCAGCAGCGCCAGCTCTGAAGAGCAGTACTTC.

In its sample, this clonotype was seen many times. The chain has TRBV7-3 and TRBJ2-3; D is perhaps TRBD1 (6 bases). This CDR3 region has 14 residues. Germline CDR1 is SGHTA and CDR2 is FQGTGA. Trimming removed 1 base from V and 3 bases from J, with 8 bases in between. The CDR3 loop reads CASSLRGPTDTQYF. DNA for the CDR3: TGTGCCAGCAGCTTAAGGGGGCCTACAGATACGCAGTATTTT. The full variable domain, with the rest looked up from reference TRBV7-3 and TRBJ2-3, is GAGVSQTPSNKVTEKGKYVELRCDPISGHTALYWYRQSLGQGPEFLIYFQGTGAADDSGLPNDRFFAVRPEGSVSTLKIQRTERGDSAVYLCASSLRGPTDTQYFGPGTRLTVL.

The chain combines TRBV6-2 or TRBV6-3 with TRBJ2-7, with D unresolved. CDR1 and CDR2 from the germline V gene are MNHEY and SVGEGT. This CDR3 contains 15 residues. The V and J ends lost 3 bases and 0 bases respectively, with 12 bases between them. This CDR3 reads CASSYYPSFSYEQYF. The CDR3 DNA reads as TGTGCCAGCAGTTATTACCCCTCATTCTCCTACGAGCAGTACTTC.

As regards this clonotype: Compared with germline, one end of the junction differs, possibly owing to a read error. This chain links TRBV10-3 with TRBJ1-5, with D possibly TRBD1 on 5 matching bases. CDR3 length: 15 residues. Germline V gene sequence: CDR1 ENHRY, CDR2 SYGVKD. The CDR3 is CAISDGGYDNQPQHF. The CDR3 DNA reads TGCGCCATCAGTGATGGGGGGTACGACAATCAGCCCCAGCATTTT.